This TCR beta chain was sequenced in a study of tumor and adjacent non-tumor tissue in lung cancer. This sample's RNA came from whole unsorted tissue. More than 3 cm separated this lung sample from the edge of the tumor. Chemotherapy-naive patients with new lung cancer underwent thoracic surgery in China, August–November 2014. TCRbeta libraries were built with three rounds of nested PCR, modified from ARM-PCR. Using its own MiXCR run on the multiplex PCR reads, TCRdb lists one record per CDR3 protein. The sample contains 100,000 or so distinct CDR3 sequences, 80% of which appear only once. The sequence came from a man between 60 and 75 years old with small cell lung cancer. Specimen: distant non-tumor lung tissue.

The CDR3, as DNA: TGTGCCAGCTATATAATGGACAGGGAAGAGACCCAGTACTTC. Translated: CASYIMDREETQYF. The chain employs TRBV12-3 or TRBV12-4 and TRBJ2-5; 8 bases are a match to TRBD1. The length of the CDR3 is 14 residues. V dropped 8 bases and J dropped 3; count of bases not matched to a gene: 8.